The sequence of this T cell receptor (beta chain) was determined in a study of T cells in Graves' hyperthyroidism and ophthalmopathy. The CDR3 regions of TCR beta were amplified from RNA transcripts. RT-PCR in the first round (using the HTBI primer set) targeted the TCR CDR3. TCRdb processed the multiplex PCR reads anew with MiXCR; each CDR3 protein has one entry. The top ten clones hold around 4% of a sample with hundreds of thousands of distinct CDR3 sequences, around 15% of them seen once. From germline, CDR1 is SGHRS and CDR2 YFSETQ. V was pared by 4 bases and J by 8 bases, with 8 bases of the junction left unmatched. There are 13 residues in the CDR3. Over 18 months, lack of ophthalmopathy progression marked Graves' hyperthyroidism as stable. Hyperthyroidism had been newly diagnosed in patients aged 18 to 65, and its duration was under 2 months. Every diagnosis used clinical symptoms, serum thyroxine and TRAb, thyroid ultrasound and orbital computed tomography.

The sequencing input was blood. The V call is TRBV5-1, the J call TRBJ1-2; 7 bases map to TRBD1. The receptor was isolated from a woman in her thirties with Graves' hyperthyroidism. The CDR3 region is CASSNDREGGYTF. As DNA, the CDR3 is TGCGCCAGCAGCAACGACAGGGAGGGAGGCTACACCTTC.